This TCR beta chain was found in a study of blood T cells in healthy people across ages. Primed by a sample-barcoded 5' primer and a J-beta primer mix, a second PCR proceeded for about 6 to 11 cycles. TCRdb independently ran MiXCR on the 5' RACE reads; one entry per CDR3 protein. The sample carries roughly 1,000,000 distinct CDR3 sequences, under 30% recorded once. CDR3 length equals 17 residues. The germline V and J ends were trimmed by 2 bases and 5 bases, with 21 bases remaining between them. Germline assignment: CDR1 SEHNR and CDR2 FQNEAQ (reference sequence). This clonotype appeared a few times. The same data also contributed to another study, on T cells of mothers and their children.

The source material was blood. The chain employs TRBV7-9 and TRBJ1-1; D may be TRBD1 (6 bases). The TCR comes from a girl aged 2-15 years in good health. The DNA for the CDR3 is TGTGCCAGCAGCTTATGGCCCGAGGGGGGGGCTTTGACTGAAGCTTTCTTT. As protein: CASSLWPEGGALTEAFF.